This entry lists 14 T cell receptor beta chains sequenced from one sample in a study of blood T cell repertoires in COVID-19. Data came from immunoSEQ multiplex PCR; TCRdb stores just in-frame clones and leaves some out. The table shows roughly 200,000 clones, with 87% occurring only once. The specimen was PBMCs or T cells enriched from blood (not recorded which). These receptors all come from a man aged 18 to 30 with acute COVID-19.

The CDR3 loop reads CASKSEETQYF. Written as DNA, the CDR3 is TGCGCCAGCAAGAGTGAAGAGACCCAGTACTTC. The chain joins TRBV5-1 to TRBJ2-5; no clear D. V was cut by 6 bases and J by 3 bases, with 6 bases left in between. This CDR3 comprises 11 residues. Germline-derived CDR1 and CDR2 are SGHRS and YFSETQ.

The J gene is TRBJ2-5, the V gene TRBV29-1; D not certain. The CDR3 runs 12 residues. Germline loops: CDR1 SQVTM, CDR2 ANQGSEA. The V and J ends lost 3 bases and 2 bases respectively, with 7 bases between them. CDR3 nucleotides: TGCAGCGTTGACCGTCAGCAAGAGACCCAGTACTTC. It yields the protein CSVDRQQETQYF.

The rearrangement uses TRBV20-1 and TRBJ2-7, with 7 bases that match TRBD1. The CDR3 has 11 amino acids. Germline assignment: CDR1 DFQATT and CDR2 SNEGSKA (reference sequence). J gave up 6 bases and V 6 bases, and 5 bases lay outside the gene matches. The CDR3 DNA reads TGCAGTGCCTACAGGGGACCCGAGCAGTACTTC. This codes for CSAYRGPEQYF.

The rearrangement links TRBV6-5 to TRBJ2-3, with TRBD2 identical over 10 bases. CDR1 and CDR2 from the germline V gene are MNHEY and SVGAGI. The V and J ends lost 6 bases and 5 bases, in that order; junction bases with no gene match: 8. CDR3 size: 15 residues. The CDR3 bases are TGTGCCAGCAGCCCCCTAGCGGGAGATCGAGATACGCAGTATTTT. Protein product: CASSPLAGDRDTQYF.

V usage is TRBV30 and J usage is TRBJ2-1; possible D gene TRBD2, 6 bases. CDR1 and CDR2 (germline): GTSNPN, SVGIG (reference sequence). The CDR3 has 11 amino acids. The V gene lost 4 bases and the J gene lost 12 bases, with 13 bases spanning the gap. CDR3 sequence: CAWTLADRQFF. CDR3 coding DNA: TGTGCCTGGACACTAGCAGACAGGCAGTTCTTC.

The chain links TRBV7-2 to TRBJ1-1, with 7 bases identical to TRBD1. Germline CDR1 and CDR2: SGHTA and FQGNSA. CDR3 length: 16 amino acids. With 1 base clipped from V and 4 bases from J, the junction kept 9 bases outside the gene matches. The CDR3 DNA reads TGTGCCAGCAGCTTAGGACAGGGCGGTTATATCACTGAAGCTTTCTTT. Translated, it gives CASSLGQGGYITEAFF.

The rearrangement uses TRBV5-8 and TRBJ1-2; a possible D gene is TRBD1 (6 bases). CDR3 length: 13 amino acids. The V end was cut by 4 bases, the J end by 4 bases, with 11 bases between. Looked up from germline, CDR1 is SGHTS and CDR2 is YDEGEE. The CDR3 nucleotides read TGTGCCAGCAGCCTTACAGGGTCCTATGGCTACACCTTC. Its protein is CASSLTGSYGYTF.

The V and J genes are TRBV7-2 and TRBJ1-3; 9 bases match TRBD1. With V trimmed by 3 bases and J by 4 bases, 10 bases remained unmatched. Germline CDR1 SGHTA, CDR2 FQGNSA. The CDR3 is made up of 17 amino acids. CDR3 loop: CASSFNTPGQGGNTIYF. In DNA form, the CDR3 reads TGTGCCAGCAGCTTTAATACTCCGGGACAGGGAGGAAACACCATATATTTT.

This clone has more than one count but fewer than ten. This sequence joins TRBV28 and TRBJ2-7; tentatively, D is TRBD2 (6 bases). From germline, CDR1 is MDHEN and CDR2 SYDVKM. CDR3 length: 14 amino acids. V was shortened by 9 bases and J by 3 bases, with 18 bases between the two germline ends. The CDR3 bases are TGTGCCAGTCAACTGGGCGGGACCAACTACGAGCAGTACTTC. It yields the protein CASQLGGTNYEQYF.

J is TRBJ2-2 and V is TRBV4-1; 7 nucleotides agree with TRBD1. Germline V CDR1 and CDR2: MGHRA, YSYEKL. J lost 2 bases, V lost 0 bases, and 12 bases had no gene match. The CDR3 totals 19 residues. The CDR3 bases are TGCGCCAGCAGCCAAGATCGGTGGGTAGACAGGGTAAACACCGGGGAGCTGTTTTTT. Residues: CASSQDRWVDRVNTGELFF.

V is TRBV7-9 and J is TRBJ2-3; 15 positions agree with TRBD2. This CDR3 has 17 amino acids. The junction had 3 bases not matched to a gene; V was cut back by 2 bases and J by 3 bases. Germline V gene sequence: CDR1 SEHNR, CDR2 FQNEAQ (reference sequence). Written as DNA, the CDR3 is TGTGCCAGCAGCTTATGGGGACTAGCGGGAGGAACAGATACGCAGTATTTT. It yields the protein CASSLWGLAGGTDTQYF.

The chain carries TRBV5-4 and TRBJ2-1; 7 bases map to TRBD2. V was clipped by 4 bases and J by 4 bases; unmatched bases: 5. Per germline, CDR1 SGHNT and CDR2 YYREEE (reference sequence). This CDR3 is built from 14 residues. CDR3 coding DNA: TGTGCCAGCAGCGCCGGACTAGTTTACAATGAGCAGTTCTTC. This codes for CASSAGLVYNEQFF.

The chain uses TRBV28 and TRBJ1-4; D possibly corresponds to TRBD1 (5 bases). CDR1 is MDHEN and CDR2 is SYDVKM in the germline V gene. The CDR3 is 14 residues long. V lost 10 bases and J lost 0, with 12 bases in between. The CDR3 DNA reads TGTGCCACCAGGGAGGTTGCAACTAATGAAAAACTGTTTTTT. Amino acids: CATREVATNEKLFF. The complete variable domain, with remaining parts taken from reference TRBV28 and TRBJ1-4, reads DVKVTQSSRYLVKRTGEKVFLECVQDMDHENMFWYRQDPGLGLRLIYFSYDVKMKEKGDIPEGYSVSREKKERFSLILESASTNQTSMYLCATREVATNEKLFFGSGTQLSVL.

Here the CDR3 reads CASSEGLVKETQYF. DNA for the CDR3: TGTGCCAGCAGTGAGGGACTAGTTAAAGAGACCCAGTACTTC. The gene calls are TRBV2 and TRBJ2-5; 8 positions agree with TRBD2. This CDR3 has 14 amino acids. Trimming at V came to 3 bases and at J to 3 bases, leaving 3 bases not matched to a gene. Looked up from germline, CDR1 is SNHLY and CDR2 is FYNNEI.